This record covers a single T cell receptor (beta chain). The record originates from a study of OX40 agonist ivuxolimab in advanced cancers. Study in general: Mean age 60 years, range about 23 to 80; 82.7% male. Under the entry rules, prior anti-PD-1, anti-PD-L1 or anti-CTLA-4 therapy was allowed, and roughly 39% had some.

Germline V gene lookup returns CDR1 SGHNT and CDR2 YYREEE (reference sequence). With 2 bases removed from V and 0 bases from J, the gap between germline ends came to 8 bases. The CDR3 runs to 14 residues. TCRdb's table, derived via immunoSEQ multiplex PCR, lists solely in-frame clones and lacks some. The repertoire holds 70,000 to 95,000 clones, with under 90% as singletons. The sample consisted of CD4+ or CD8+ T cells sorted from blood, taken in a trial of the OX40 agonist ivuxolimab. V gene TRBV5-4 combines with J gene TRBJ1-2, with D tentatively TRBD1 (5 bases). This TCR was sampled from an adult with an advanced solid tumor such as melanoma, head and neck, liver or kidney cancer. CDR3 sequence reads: CASSFWDPNYGYTF. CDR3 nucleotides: TGTGCCAGCAGCTTCTGGGACCCTAACTATGGCTACACCTTC. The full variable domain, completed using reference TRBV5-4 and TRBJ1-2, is ETGVTQSPTHLIKTRGQQVTLRCSSQSGHNTVSWYQQALGQGPQFIFQYYREEENGRGNFPPRFSGLQFPNYSSELNVNALELDDSALYLCASSFWDPNYGYTFGSGTRLTVV.